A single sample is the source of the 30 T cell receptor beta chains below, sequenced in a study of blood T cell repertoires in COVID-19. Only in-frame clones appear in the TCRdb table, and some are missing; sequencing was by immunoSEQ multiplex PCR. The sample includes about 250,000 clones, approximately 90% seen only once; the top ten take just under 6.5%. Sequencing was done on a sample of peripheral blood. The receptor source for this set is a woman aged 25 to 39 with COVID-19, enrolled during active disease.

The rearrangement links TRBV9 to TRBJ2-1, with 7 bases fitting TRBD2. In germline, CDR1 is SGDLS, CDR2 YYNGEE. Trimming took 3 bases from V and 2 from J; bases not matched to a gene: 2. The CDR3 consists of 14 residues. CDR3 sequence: CASSGREAYNEQFF. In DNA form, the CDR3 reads TGTGCCAGCAGCGGCCGGGAGGCCTACAATGAGCAGTTCTTC.

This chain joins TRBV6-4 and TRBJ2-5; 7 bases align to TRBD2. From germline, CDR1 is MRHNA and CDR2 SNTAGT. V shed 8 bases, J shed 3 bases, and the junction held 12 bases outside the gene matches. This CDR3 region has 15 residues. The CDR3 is CASHTPSAGEETQYF. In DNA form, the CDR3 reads TGTGCCAGCCATACCCCCTCGGCGGGGGAAGAGACCCAGTACTTC.

Here the CDR3 DNA reads TGTGCCAGCGGACAGGGTTTGGGAAGAACTGAAGCTTTCTTT. Protein sequence: CASGQGLGRTEAFF. The chain recombines TRBV2 with TRBJ1-1; 8 bases map to TRBD1. The germline gives CDR1 SNHLY, CDR2 FYNNEI. J was trimmed by 5 bases and V by 8 bases; bases with no gene match: 10. The CDR3 is 14 residues long.

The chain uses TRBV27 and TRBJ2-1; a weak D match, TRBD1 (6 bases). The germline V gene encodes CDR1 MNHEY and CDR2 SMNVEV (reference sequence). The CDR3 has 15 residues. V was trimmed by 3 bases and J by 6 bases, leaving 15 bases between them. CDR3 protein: CASSFLDRLSNEQFF. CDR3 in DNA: TGTGCCAGCAGTTTCCTGGACAGATTAAGCAATGAGCAGTTCTTC.

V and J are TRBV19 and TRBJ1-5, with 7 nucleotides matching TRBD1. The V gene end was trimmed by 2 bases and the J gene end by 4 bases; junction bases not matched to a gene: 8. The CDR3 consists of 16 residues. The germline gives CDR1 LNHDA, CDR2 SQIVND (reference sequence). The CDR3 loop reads CASSISRGRGNQPQHF. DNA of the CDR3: TGTGCCAGTAGTATAAGCAGGGGGAGAGGTAATCAGCCCCAGCATTTT.

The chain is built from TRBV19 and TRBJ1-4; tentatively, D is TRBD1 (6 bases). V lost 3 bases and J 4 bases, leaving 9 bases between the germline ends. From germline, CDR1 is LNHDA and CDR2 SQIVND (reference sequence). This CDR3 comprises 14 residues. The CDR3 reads CASSIGQNNEKLFF. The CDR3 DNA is TGTGCCAGTAGTATTGGACAGAATAATGAAAAACTGTTTTTT.

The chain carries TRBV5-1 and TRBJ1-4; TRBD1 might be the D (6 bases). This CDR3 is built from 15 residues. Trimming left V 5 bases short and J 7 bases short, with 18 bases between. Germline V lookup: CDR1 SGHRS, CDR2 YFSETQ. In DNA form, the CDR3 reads TGCGCCAGCAGTGAGTGGGGGGGCCGAGGTGAAAAACTGTTTTTT. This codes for CASSEWGGRGEKLFF. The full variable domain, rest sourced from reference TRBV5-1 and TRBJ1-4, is KAGVTQTPRYLIKTRGQQVTLSCSPISGHRSVSWYQQTPGQGLQFLFEYFSETQRNKGNFPGRFSGRQFSNSRSEMNVSTLELGDSALYLCASSEWGGRGEKLFFGSGTQLSVL.

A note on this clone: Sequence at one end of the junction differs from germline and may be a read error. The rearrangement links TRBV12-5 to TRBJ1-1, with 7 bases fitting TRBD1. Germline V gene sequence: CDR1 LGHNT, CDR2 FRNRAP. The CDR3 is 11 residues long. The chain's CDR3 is CASVQGQSLQF. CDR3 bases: TGTGCTAGTGTGCAGGGACAGTCACTCCAATTT.

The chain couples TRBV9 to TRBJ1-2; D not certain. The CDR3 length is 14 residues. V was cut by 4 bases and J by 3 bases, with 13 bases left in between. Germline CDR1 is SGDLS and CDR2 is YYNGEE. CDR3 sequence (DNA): TGTGCCAGCAGCCCCCTGGAGGAGTACTATGGCTACACCTTC. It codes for CASSPLEEYYGYTF.

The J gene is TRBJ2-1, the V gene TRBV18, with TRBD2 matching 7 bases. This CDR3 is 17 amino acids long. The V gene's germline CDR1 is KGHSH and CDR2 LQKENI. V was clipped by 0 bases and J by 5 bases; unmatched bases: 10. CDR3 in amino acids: CASSPPGGLTTNNEQFF. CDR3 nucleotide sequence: TGTGCCAGCTCACCACCGGGGGGGTTAACTACAAACAATGAGCAGTTCTTC.

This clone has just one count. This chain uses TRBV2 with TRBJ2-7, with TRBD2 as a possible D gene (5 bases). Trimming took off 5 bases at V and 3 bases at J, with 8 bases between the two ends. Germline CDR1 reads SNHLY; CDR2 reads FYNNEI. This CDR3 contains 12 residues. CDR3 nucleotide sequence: TGTGCCAGCAGTTGGACTGGCTACGAGCAGTACGTC. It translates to CASSWTGYEQYV.

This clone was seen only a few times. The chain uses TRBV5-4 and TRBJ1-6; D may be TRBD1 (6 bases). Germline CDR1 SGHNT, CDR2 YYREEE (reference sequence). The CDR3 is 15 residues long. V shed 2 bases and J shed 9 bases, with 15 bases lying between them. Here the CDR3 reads CASSFTTGRGSPLHF. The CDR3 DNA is TGTGCCAGCAGCTTTACGACAGGAAGGGGTTCACCCCTCCACTTT.

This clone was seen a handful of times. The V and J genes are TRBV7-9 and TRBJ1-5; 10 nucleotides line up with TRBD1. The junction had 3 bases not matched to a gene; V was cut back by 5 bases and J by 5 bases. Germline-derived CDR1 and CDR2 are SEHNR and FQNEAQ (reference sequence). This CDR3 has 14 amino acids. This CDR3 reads CASSADRGHQPQHF. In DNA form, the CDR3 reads TGTGCCAGCAGCGCCGACAGGGGGCATCAGCCCCAGCATTTT.

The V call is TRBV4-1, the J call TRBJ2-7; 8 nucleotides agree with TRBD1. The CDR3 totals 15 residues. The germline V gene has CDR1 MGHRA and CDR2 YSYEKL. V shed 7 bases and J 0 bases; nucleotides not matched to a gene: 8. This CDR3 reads CASNSPGQGSYEQYF. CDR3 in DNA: TGCGCCAGCAACTCTCCCGGACAGGGCTCCTACGAGCAGTACTTC.

CDR3 residues: CASSPPSLSVPTEAFF. CDR3 in DNA: TGTGCCAGCTCACCACCCAGTCTCTCCGTACCCACTGAAGCTTTCTTT. The genes are TRBV18 and TRBJ1-1; D gene unclear. The CDR3 has 16 amino acids. The germline V gene has CDR1 KGHSH and CDR2 LQKENI. The V end lost 0 bases, the J end lost 4 bases, and 15 bases lay between the germline ends. Looking up the rest from reference TRBV18 and TRBJ1-1 gives the full variable domain: NAGVMQNPRHLVRRRGQEARLRCSPMKGHSHVYWYRQLPEEGLKFMVYLQKENIIDESGMPKERFSAEFPKEGPSILRIQQVVRGDSAAYFCASSPPSLSVPTEAFFGQGTRLTVV.

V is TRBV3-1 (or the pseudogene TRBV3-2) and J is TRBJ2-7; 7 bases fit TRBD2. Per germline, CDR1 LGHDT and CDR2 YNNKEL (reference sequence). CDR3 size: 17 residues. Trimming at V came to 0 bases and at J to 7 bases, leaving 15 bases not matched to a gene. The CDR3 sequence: CASSQDAWGREVSEQYF. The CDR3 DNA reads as TGTGCCAGCAGCCAAGATGCCTGGGGACGGGAGGTTTCGGAGCAGTACTTC.

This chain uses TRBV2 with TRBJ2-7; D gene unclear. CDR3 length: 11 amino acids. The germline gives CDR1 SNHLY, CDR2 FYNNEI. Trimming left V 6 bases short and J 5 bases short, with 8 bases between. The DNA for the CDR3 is TGTGCCAGCAGCGTATTTAACGAGCAGTACTTC. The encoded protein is CASSVFNEQYF.

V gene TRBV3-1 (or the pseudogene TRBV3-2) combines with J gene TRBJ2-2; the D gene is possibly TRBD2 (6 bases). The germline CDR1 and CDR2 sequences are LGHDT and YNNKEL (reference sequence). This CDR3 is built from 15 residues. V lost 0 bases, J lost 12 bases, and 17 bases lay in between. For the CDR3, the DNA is TGTGCCAGCAGCCAAGATCAACTCGCGGGACGAAAGCTGTTTTTT. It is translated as CASSQDQLAGRKLFF.

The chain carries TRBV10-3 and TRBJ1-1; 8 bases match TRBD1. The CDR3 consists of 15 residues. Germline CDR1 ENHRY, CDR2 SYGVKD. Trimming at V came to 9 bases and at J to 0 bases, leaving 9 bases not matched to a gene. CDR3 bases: TGTGCCATAACGGACAGGGTTGAGATGAACACTGAAGCTTTCTTT. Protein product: CAITDRVEMNTEAFF.

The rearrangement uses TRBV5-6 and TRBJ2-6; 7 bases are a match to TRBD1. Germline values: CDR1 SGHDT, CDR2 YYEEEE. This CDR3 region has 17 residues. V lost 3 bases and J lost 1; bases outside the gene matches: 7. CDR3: CASSYRDRPSGANVLTF. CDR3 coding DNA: TGTGCCAGCAGCTACAGGGACAGACCTTCTGGGGCCAACGTCCTGACTTTC.

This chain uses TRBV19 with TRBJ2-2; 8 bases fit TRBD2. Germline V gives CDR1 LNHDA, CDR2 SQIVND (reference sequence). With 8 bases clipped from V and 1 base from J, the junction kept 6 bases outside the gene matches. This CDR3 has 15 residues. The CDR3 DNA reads TGTGCCAGTGCGTTACGGGAGGGGAACACCGGGGAGCTGTTTTTT. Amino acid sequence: CASALREGNTGELFF.

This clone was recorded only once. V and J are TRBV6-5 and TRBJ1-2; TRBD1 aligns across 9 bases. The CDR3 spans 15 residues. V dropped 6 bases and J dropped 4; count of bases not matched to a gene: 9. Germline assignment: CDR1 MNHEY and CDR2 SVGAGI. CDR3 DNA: TGTGCCAGCAGCCGAACAGGGGGCGAAGGCTATGGCTACACCTTC. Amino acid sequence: CASSRTGGEGYGYTF.

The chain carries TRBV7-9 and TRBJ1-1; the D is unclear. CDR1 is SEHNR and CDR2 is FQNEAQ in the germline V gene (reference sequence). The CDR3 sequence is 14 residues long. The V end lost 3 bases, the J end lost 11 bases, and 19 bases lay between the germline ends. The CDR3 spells CASSFRREVGPAFF. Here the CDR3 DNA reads TGTGCCAGCAGCTTTAGGAGGGAAGTCGGCCCTGCTTTCTTT. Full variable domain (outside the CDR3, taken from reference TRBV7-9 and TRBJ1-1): DTGVSQNPRHKITKRGQNVTFRCDPISEHNRLYWYRQTLGQGPEFLTYFQNEAQLEKSRLLSDRFSAERPKGSFSTLEIQRTEQGDSAMYLCASSFRREVGPAFFGQGTRLTVV.

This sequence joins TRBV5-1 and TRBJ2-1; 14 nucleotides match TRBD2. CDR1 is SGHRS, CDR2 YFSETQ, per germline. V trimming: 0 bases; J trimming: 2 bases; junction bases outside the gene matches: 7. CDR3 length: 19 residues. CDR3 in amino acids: CASSLGLAGGRFAYNEQFF. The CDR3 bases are TGCGCCAGCAGCTTGGGACTAGCGGGAGGGCGCTTCGCCTACAATGAGCAGTTCTTC.

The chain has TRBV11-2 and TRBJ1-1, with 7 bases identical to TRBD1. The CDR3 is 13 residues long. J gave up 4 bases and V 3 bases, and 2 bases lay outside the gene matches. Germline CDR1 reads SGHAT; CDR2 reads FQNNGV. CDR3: CASSFDRATEAFF. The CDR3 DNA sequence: TGTGCCAGCAGCTTCGACAGGGCCACTGAAGCTTTCTTT. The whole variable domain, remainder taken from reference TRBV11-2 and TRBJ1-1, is EAGVAQSPRYKIIEKRQSVAFWCNPISGHATLYWYQQILGQGPKLLIQFQNNGVVDDSQLPKDRFSAERLKGVDSTLKIQPAKLEDSAVYLCASSFDRATEAFFGQGTRLTVV.

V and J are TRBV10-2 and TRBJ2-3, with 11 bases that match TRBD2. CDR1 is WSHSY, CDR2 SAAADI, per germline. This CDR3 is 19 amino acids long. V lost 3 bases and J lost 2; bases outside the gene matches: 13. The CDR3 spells CASSEIPRLAGKDTDTQYF. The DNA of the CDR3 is TGCGCCAGCAGTGAAATTCCTCGACTAGCGGGAAAAGACACAGATACGCAGTATTTT.

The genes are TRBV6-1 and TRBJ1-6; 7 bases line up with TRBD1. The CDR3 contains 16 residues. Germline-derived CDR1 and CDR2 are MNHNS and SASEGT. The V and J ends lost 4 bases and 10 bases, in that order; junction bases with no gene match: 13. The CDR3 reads CASSVDRAGGPSPLHF. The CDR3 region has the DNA TGTGCCAGCAGTGTTGACAGGGCAGGAGGACCGTCACCCCTCCACTTT.

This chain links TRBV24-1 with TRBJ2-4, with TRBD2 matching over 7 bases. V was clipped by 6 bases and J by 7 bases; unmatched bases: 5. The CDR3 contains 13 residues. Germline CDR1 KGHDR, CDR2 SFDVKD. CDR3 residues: CATSKSGENIQYF. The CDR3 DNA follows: TGTGCCACCAGTAAGAGCGGGGAGAACATTCAGTACTTC.

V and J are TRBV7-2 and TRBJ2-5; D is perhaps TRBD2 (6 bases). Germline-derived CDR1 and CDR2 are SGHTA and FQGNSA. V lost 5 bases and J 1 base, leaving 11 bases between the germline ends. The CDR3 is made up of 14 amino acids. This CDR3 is CASSLGRTQETQYF. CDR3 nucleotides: TGTGCCAGCAGCCTAGGGAGGACCCAAGAGACCCAGTACTTC. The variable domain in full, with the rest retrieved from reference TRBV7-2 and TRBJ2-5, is GAGVSQSPSNKVTEKGKDVELRCDPISGHTALYWYRQSLGQGLEFLIYFQGNSAPDKSGLPSDRFSAERTGGSVSTLTIQRTQQEDSAVYLCASSLGRTQETQYFGPGTRLLVL.

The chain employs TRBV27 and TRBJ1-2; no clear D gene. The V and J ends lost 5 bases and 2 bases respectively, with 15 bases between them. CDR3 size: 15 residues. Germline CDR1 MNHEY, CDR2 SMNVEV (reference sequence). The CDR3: CASSPLGKLNYGYTF. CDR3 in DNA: TGTGCCAGCAGTCCCCTCGGGAAATTGAACTATGGCTACACCTTC.